The present entry profiles one TCR beta chain with its context. This sample is drawn from a study of blood T cell repertoires in COVID-19. The wider study: The cDNA or gDNA used as material had been derived from T cells, B-cell-depleted T cells, or PBMCs.

Sequencing used immunoSEQ multiplex PCR; TCRdb keeps in-frame clones, though not all of them. This sample has roughly 250,000 clones; roughly 87% occur once, and the top ten carry around 2.6%. The TCR was taken from a woman between 25 and 40 years old with acute COVID-19. Sample: PBMCs or T cells enriched from blood (not recorded which).

This CDR3 reads CASSDGNQPQHF. CDR3 DNA: TGTGCCAGCAGTGACGGGAATCAGCCCCAGCATTTT. This chain joins TRBV2 and TRBJ1-5; D is undetermined. Germline CDR1 is SNHLY and CDR2 is FYNNEI. V was shortened by 3 bases and J by 4 bases, with 4 bases between the two germline ends. The CDR3 is 12 residues long.